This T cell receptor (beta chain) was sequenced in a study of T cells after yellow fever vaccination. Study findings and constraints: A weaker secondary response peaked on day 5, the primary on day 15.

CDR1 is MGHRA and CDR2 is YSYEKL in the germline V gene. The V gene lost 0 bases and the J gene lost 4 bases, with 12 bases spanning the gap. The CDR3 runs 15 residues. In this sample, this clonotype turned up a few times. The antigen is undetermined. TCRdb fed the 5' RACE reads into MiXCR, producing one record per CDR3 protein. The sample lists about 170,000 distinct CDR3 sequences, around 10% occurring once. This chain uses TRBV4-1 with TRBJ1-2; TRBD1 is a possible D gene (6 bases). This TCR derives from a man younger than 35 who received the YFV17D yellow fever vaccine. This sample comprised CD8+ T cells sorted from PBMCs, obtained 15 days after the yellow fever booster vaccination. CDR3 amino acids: CASSQEWGGGYGYTF. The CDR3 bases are TGCGCCAGCAGCCAAGAGTGGGGGGGCGGCTATGGCTACACCTTC.